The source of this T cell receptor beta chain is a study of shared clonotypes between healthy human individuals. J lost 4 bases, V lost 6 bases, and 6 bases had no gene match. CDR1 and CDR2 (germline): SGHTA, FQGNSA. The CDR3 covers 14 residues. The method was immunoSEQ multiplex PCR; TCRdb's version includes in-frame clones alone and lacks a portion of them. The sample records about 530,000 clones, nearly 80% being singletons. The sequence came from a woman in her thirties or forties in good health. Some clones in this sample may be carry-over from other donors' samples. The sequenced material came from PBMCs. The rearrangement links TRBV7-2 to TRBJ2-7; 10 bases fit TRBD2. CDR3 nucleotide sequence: TGTGCCAGCAGTACATCTAGCGGGAGATACGAGCAGTACTTC. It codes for CASSTSSGRYEQYF.